The following is a T cell receptor (beta chain) sequence with its context. The sample belongs to a study of blood T cell repertoires in COVID-19. Across the whole study: The study drew acute and convalescent COVID-19 samples from the United States, Italy and Spain. The cDNA or gDNA used as material had been derived from T cells, B-cell-depleted T cells, or PBMCs.

Source study methods: Researchers report that nucleated cell counts were estimated from reference gene primer amplification. Repertoires were generated with immunoSEQ multiplex PCR, while TCRdb's copy carries only in-frame clones and drops some. The V and J calls and clone size are taken from that table; D and trimming were inferred from the DNA. The repertoire holds over 120,000 clones, with 60% to 80% as singletons. This TCR was recovered from a woman in her forties or fifties who had recovered from COVID-19. Sequenced input: PBMCs or T cells enriched from blood (not recorded which).

The CDR3 protein is CASSSTGGATNEKLFF. In nucleotides, the CDR3 is TGTGCCAGCAGCTCAACAGGGGGCGCAACTAATGAAAAACTGTTTTTT. The chain uses TRBV7-9 and TRBJ1-4, with TRBD1 matching 9 bases. Unmatched junction bases numbered 3, after V lost 4 bases and J lost 0 bases. This CDR3 contains 16 residues. CDR1 is SEHNR, CDR2 FQNEAQ, per germline (reference sequence).